Listed here are 11 T cell receptor beta chains from one sample, sequenced in a study of graft-versus-host responses after intestinal transplantation. Sequenced by immunoSEQ multiplex PCR; TCRdb stores in-frame clones only, minus some. The table records over 15,000 clones, over 70% of them present only once. Sequencing used PBMCs, obtained roughly 110 days after intestinal transplant. Source of these receptors: a human patient who received an intestinal transplant, so some T cells may come from the graft donor.

V gene TRBV5-5 combines with J gene TRBJ1-1, with D hard to call. The CDR3 sequence is 11 residues long. Trimming took off 4 bases at V and 6 bases at J, with 7 bases between the two ends. Germline CDR1 reads SGHKS; CDR2 reads YYEKEE (reference sequence). Here the CDR3 reads CASSQGPEAFF. In nucleotides, the CDR3 is TGTGCCAGCAGCCAAGGCCCTGAAGCTTTCTTT.

Notes on this clone: Germline and junction disagree at one end, which may indicate a read error. V usage is TRBV4-1 and J usage is TRBJ2-5; tentative D call: TRBD1 (6 bases). CDR1 and CDR2 from the germline V gene are MGHRA and YSYEKL. The CDR3 loop spans 15 amino acids. The CDR3 sequence: CASSEEGHQGETQYF. Written as DNA, the CDR3 is TGCGCCAGCAGCGAAGAGGGACATCAGGGGGAGACCCAGTACTTC.

The rearrangement uses TRBV28 and TRBJ1-5, with TRBD1 as a possible D gene (6 bases). There are 12 residues in the CDR3. The germline gives CDR1 MDHEN, CDR2 SYDVKM. V lost 6 bases, J lost 7 bases, and 10 bases lay in between. CDR3 loop: CASSAQGQPQHF. CDR3 nucleotides: TGTGCCAGCAGCGCCCAGGGGCAGCCCCAGCATTTT.

The J gene is TRBJ2-7, the V gene TRBV28, with D tentatively TRBD1 (6 bases). V dropped 5 bases and J dropped 2 bases, with 10 bases sitting between them. The length of the CDR3 is 13 residues. Per germline, CDR1 MDHEN and CDR2 SYDVKM. The CDR3 sequence is CASSTGRAYEQYF. The DNA for the CDR3 is TGTGCCAGCAGTACAGGGAGAGCCTACGAGCAGTACTTC.

Written as DNA, the CDR3 is TGTGCCAGCAGTTCCCGCGGGGCTTATAATTCACCCCTCCACTTT. Translation gives CASSSRGAYNSPLHF. This rearrangement joins TRBV28 to TRBJ1-6; maybe TRBD1 (5 bases). The V end lost 4 bases, the J end lost 4 bases, and 11 bases lay between the germline ends. CDR1 and CDR2 from the germline V gene are MDHEN and SYDVKM. This CDR3 is built from 15 residues.

The table lists this clone with a count of one. The genes are TRBV7-2 and TRBJ2-1, with TRBD2 identical over 8 bases. The CDR3 extends over 21 amino acids. Germline V gives CDR1 SGHTA, CDR2 FQGNSA. Trimming at V came to 0 bases and at J to 0 bases, leaving 16 bases not matched to a gene. DNA for the CDR3: TGTGCCAGCAGCTTAGCGGTCAAGGAGCGGGAGTTCTCCTCCTCCTACAATGAGCAGTTCTTC. Protein sequence: CASSLAVKEREFSSSYNEQFF.

The chain combines TRBV10-1 with TRBJ2-3; 7 positions agree with TRBD1. This CDR3 has 14 amino acids. With V trimmed by 5 bases and J by 6 bases, 8 bases remained unmatched. Germline V gene data show CDR1 as WNHNN and CDR2 as SYGVQD (reference sequence). CDR3 amino acids: CASSPTGFGDTQYF. The CDR3 DNA reads as TGCGCCAGCAGTCCGACAGGGTTCGGGGATACGCAGTATTTT.

The rearrangement links TRBV4-2 to TRBJ1-4; the D gene is possibly TRBD1 (6 bases). The germline V gene encodes CDR1 LGHNA and CDR2 YNFKEQ. The CDR3 is made up of 20 amino acids. V dropped 0 bases and J dropped 4 bases, with 24 bases sitting between them. CDR3 amino acids: CASSQDIGSRGQKNNEKLFF. The CDR3 coding sequence is TGTGCCAGCAGCCAAGATATAGGGAGTCGCGGACAGAAGAATAATGAAAAACTGTTTTTT.

This chain connects TRBV23-1 to TRBJ2-1; the D is unclear. TRBV23-1 is identified as an open reading frame with a role that is uncertain. V gave up 3 bases and J gave up 0 bases, with 6 bases separating them. The CDR3 contains 14 residues. The CDR3 nucleotides are TGCGCCAGCAGTCAGCATAGCTCCTACAATGAGCAGTTCTTC. Translation gives CASSQHSSYNEQFF.

The chain employs TRBV30 and TRBJ2-2; 10 bases match TRBD2. V trimming: 5 bases; J trimming: 6 bases; junction bases outside the gene matches: 6. Germline V CDR1 and CDR2: GTSNPN, SVGIG (reference sequence). CDR3 size: 14 residues. CDR3 in DNA: TGTGCCTGGTGCCCGGGGACTAGCGCCGGGGAGCTGTTTTTT. Translation: CAWCPGTSAGELFF.

DNA of the CDR3: TGCGCCAGCAGCCGGACAGGGGGCGAAAAACTGTTTTTT. Amino acids: CASSRTGGEKLFF. V and J are TRBV4-1 and TRBJ1-4, with 11 bases aligning to TRBD1. V lost 4 bases and J lost 8; bases outside the gene matches: 0. Germline V gene lookup returns CDR1 MGHRA and CDR2 YSYEKL. The CDR3 has 13 amino acids.